The next 22 T cell receptor beta chains were all read from a single sample in a study of shared clonotypes between healthy human individuals. Data came from immunoSEQ multiplex PCR; TCRdb stores just in-frame clones and leaves some out. The sample has over a million clones, 75% to 80% seen once; the top ten hold under 0.8%. The sequencing input was memory CD4+ T cells from PBMCs. The subset denotes: CD45RA-negative fraction. The receptors stem from a man younger than 30 in good health. Some clones in this sample may be carry-over from other donors' samples.

Note on this clone: With only one base between it and a far larger clone, this is likely a read error. The J gene is TRBJ1-1, the V gene TRBV30; tentative D call: TRBD1 (6 bases). The CDR3 runs 15 residues. Per germline, CDR1 GTSNPN and CDR2 SVGIG (reference sequence). The CDR3 nucleotides read TGTGCCTGGAGTGTTTGGGGGAGGGGGAACACTGGAGCTTTCTTT. This translates into CAWSVWGRGNTGAFF.

The V call is TRBV28, the J call TRBJ1-2; D gene uncertain. V was pared by 2 bases and J by 7 bases, with 11 bases between. Germline-derived CDR1 and CDR2 are MDHEN and SYDVKM. This CDR3 has 13 residues. This CDR3 reads CASSLRQNGGYTF. The CDR3 region has the DNA TGTGCCAGCAGTTTACGGCAGAACGGTGGCTACACCTTC.

The gene calls are TRBV7-9 and TRBJ2-6; a possible D gene is TRBD1 (6 bases). Germline V CDR1 and CDR2: SEHNR, FQNEAQ (reference sequence). The CDR3 is 13 residues long. The germline V and J ends were trimmed by 10 bases and 1 base, with 8 bases remaining between them. This CDR3 is CATGQSGANVLTF. CDR3 coding DNA: TGTGCCACAGGACAGTCTGGGGCCAACGTCCTGACTTTC. Drawing the rest from reference TRBV7-9 and TRBJ2-6, the complete variable domain is DTGVSQNPRHKITKRGQNVTFRCDPISEHNRLYWYRQTLGQGPEFLTYFQNEAQLEKSRLLSDRFSAERPKGSFSTLEIQRTEQGDSAMYLCATGQSGANVLTFGAGSRLTVL.

This chain links TRBV11-3 with TRBJ2-1; D not certain. V was trimmed by 5 bases and J by 0 bases, leaving 8 bases between them. CDR1 is SGHNT, CDR2 YENEEA, per germline. This CDR3 is 14 amino acids long. The CDR3 region has the DNA TGTGCCAGCAGCCTACTAAACTCCTACAATGAGCAGTTCTTC. Residues: CASSLLNSYNEQFF.

This chain links TRBV30 with TRBJ1-6, with 8 bases that match TRBD1. The ends lost 5 bases at V and 9 bases at J; junction bases unmatched: 6. Germline V gene sequence: CDR1 GTSNPN, CDR2 SVGIG (reference sequence). The CDR3 is 13 amino acids. This chain's CDR3 is CAWGQGFGSPLHF. The CDR3, as DNA: TGTGCCTGGGGACAGGGTTTTGGTTCACCCCTCCACTTT.

The chain couples TRBV5-4 to TRBJ2-4; TRBD1 might be the D (5 bases). Germline V lookup: CDR1 SGHNT, CDR2 YYREEE (reference sequence). The CDR3 is 14 amino acids. Trimming shortened V by 3 bases and J by 5 bases, and 12 bases separated the two germline ends. The CDR3 sequence is CASSSGAGQNIQYF. The CDR3 DNA reads as TGTGCCAGCAGCTCTGGGGCAGGACAAAACATTCAGTACTTC.

This rearrangement joins TRBV7-2 to TRBJ2-7; 10 bases fit TRBD1. Germline CDR1 SGHTA, CDR2 FQGNSA. This CDR3 spans 14 amino acids. J gave up 4 bases and V 5 bases, and 5 bases lay outside the gene matches. The CDR3 sequence: CASSPDRGNYEQYF. CDR3 in DNA: TGTGCCAGCAGCCCGGACAGGGGGAATTACGAGCAGTACTTC.

Note on this clone: This may come from a read error, since a much larger clone is one base off. This same CDR3 is encoded by further DNA sequences in the sample. The CDR3 bases are TGTGCCACCAGCAGGGAGAATGAGCAGTTCTTC. Its protein product is CATSRENEQFF. The rearrangement joins TRBV15 to TRBJ2-1; D remains unclear. With 3 bases removed from V and 7 bases from J, the gap between germline ends came to 4 bases. This CDR3 is built from 11 residues. Looked up from germline, CDR1 is LNHNV and CDR2 is YYDKDF (reference sequence). The whole variable domain, filled in from reference TRBV15 and TRBJ2-1, reads DAMVIQNPRYQVTQFGKPVTLSCSQTLNHNVMYWYQQKSSQAPKLLFHYYDKDFNNEADTPDNFQSRRPNTSFCFLDIRSPGLGDTAMYLCATSRENEQFFGPGTRLTVL.

The CDR3: CASSLSGNGEQYF. DNA of the CDR3: TGTGCCAGCAGCCTTAGCGGGAACGGGGAGCAGTACTTC. The chain employs TRBV7-2 and TRBJ2-7, with 8 bases fitting TRBD2. The trim removed 5 bases at V and 7 bases at J, leaving 7 bases unmatched. Looked up from germline, CDR1 is SGHTA and CDR2 is FQGNSA. The CDR3 has 13 residues.

This clone was picked up many times. The V gene is TRBV7-6, the J gene TRBJ2-7; D unclear. CDR1 is SGHVS, CDR2 FNYEAQ, per germline. CDR3 length: 14 residues. The ends were cut back, 3 bases at V and 3 bases at J, with 12 bases in the middle. The CDR3 sequence is CASSFQDGDYEQYF. The CDR3 bases are TGTGCCAGCAGCTTTCAGGACGGAGACTACGAGCAGTACTTC.

The chain is built from TRBV11-2 and TRBJ2-1, with D possibly matching TRBD1 (6 bases). With 4 bases removed from V and 5 bases from J, the gap between germline ends came to 15 bases. Germline V CDR1 and CDR2: SGHAT, FQNNGV. CDR3 length: 15 residues. The CDR3 bases are TGTGCCAGCAGCTCAGTAGAGGGGGTCCACAATGAGCAGTTCTTC. Translating gives CASSSVEGVHNEQFF.

Notes on this clone: The same CDR3 arises from other DNA sequences in this sample as well. CDR3 sequence (DNA): TGTGCCAGCAGTTTAACAGGGGCCTACGAGCAGTACTTC. Its translation: CASSLTGAYEQYF. The V gene is TRBV28, the J gene TRBJ2-7, with 7 nucleotides matching TRBD1. The trim removed 2 bases at V and 2 bases at J, leaving 0 bases unmatched. The germline CDR1 and CDR2 sequences are MDHEN and SYDVKM. The CDR3 is 13 residues long.

This chain connects TRBV5-1 to TRBJ2-1; TRBD2 aligns across 9 bases. CDR3 length: 16 amino acids. Germline lookup yields CDR1 SGHRS and CDR2 YFSETQ. The ends lost 3 bases at V and 6 bases at J; junction bases unmatched: 10. Written as DNA, the CDR3 is TGCGCCAGCAGCTCGCAACTAGCGGGTGGAGGCAATGAGCAGTTCTTC. Amino acid sequence: CASSSQLAGGGNEQFF.

The J gene is TRBJ2-3, the V gene TRBV30, with D possibly called TRBD1 or TRBD2 (5 bases each). There are 14 residues in the CDR3. Germline lookup yields CDR1 GTSNPN and CDR2 SVGIG (reference sequence). With 1 base removed from V and 2 bases from J, the gap between germline ends came to 10 bases. Written as DNA, the CDR3 is TGTGCCTGGAGTGCAGGGAGTTTCACAGATACGCAGTATTTT. The encoded protein is CAWSAGSFTDTQYF.

This clone was found a few times. The chain employs TRBV25-1 and TRBJ1-2; D call uncertain. The CDR3 totals 16 residues. Germline CDR1 MGHDK, CDR2 SYGVNS. The V end was cut by 3 bases, the J end by 6 bases, with 20 bases between. CDR3 in amino acids: CASSDSALAGWDGYTF. For the CDR3, the DNA is TGTGCCAGCAGTGATTCTGCGCTCGCGGGGTGGGATGGCTACACCTTC.

The rearrangement links TRBV6-1 to TRBJ1-1; weak D call: TRBD1 (5 bases). This CDR3 has 13 amino acids. Germline lookup yields CDR1 MNHNS and CDR2 SASEGT. Trimming pared 4 bases from V and 0 bases from J, leaving 6 bases between. In nucleotides, the CDR3 is TGTGCCAGCAGTGCAGGGATGAACACTGAAGCTTTCTTT. Protein sequence: CASSAGMNTEAFF.

The chain links TRBV7-9 to TRBJ2-2; possible D gene TRBD1, 5 bases. This CDR3 has 15 amino acids. Germline V gene data show CDR1 as SEHNR and CDR2 as FQNEAQ (reference sequence). Trimming left V 3 bases short and J 0 bases short, with 8 bases between. CDR3 sequence reads: CASSFGATNTGELFF. DNA for the CDR3: TGTGCCAGCAGCTTTGGGGCAACGAACACCGGGGAGCTGTTTTTT.

This chain connects TRBV4-3 to TRBJ2-6; 7 nucleotides agree with TRBD1. CDR1 is LGHNA, CDR2 YSLEER, per germline. The CDR3 is made up of 16 amino acids. V was pared by 0 bases and J by 4 bases, with 3 bases of the junction left unmatched. CDR3 sequence: CASSQDTGDGANVLTF. As DNA, the CDR3 is TGCGCCAGCAGCCAAGATACAGGGGACGGGGCCAACGTCCTGACTTTC.

This clone was detected only a few times. The chain combines TRBV5-1 with TRBJ2-4; 8 nucleotides match TRBD1. Trimming at V came to 0 bases and at J to 4 bases, leaving 6 bases not matched to a gene. The CDR3 spans 16 residues. Germline CDR1 SGHRS, CDR2 YFSETQ. DNA of the CDR3: TGCGCCAGCAGCTTGGACATCCGGACAGGGAAAAACATTCAGTACTTC. Translation: CASSLDIRTGKNIQYF.

This clone was counted a few times. The chain employs TRBV6-6 and TRBJ1-5; the match to TRBD1 covers 8 bases. The CDR3 spans 15 residues. Per germline, CDR1 MNHNY and CDR2 SVGAGI (reference sequence). Unmatched junction bases numbered 3, after V lost 0 bases and J lost 5 bases. DNA of the CDR3: TGTGCCAGCAGTTACTCGCAGGGGGCGGATCAGCCCCAGCATTTT. It is translated as CASSYSQGADQPQHF.

In nucleotides, the CDR3 is TGTGCCAGCAGCTTAAGCGGGGGATACAATGAGCAGTTCTTC. Its translation is CASSLSGGYNEQFF. The chain links TRBV11-2 to TRBJ2-1; TRBD2 agrees at 8 bases. The V and J ends lost 2 bases and 4 bases, in that order; junction bases with no gene match: 1. Looked up from germline, CDR1 is SGHAT and CDR2 is FQNNGV. The CDR3 consists of 14 residues.

The rearrangement links TRBV28 to TRBJ1-2, with 7 bases lining up with TRBD1. Germline assignment: CDR1 MDHEN and CDR2 SYDVKM. V dropped 3 bases and J dropped 4; count of bases not matched to a gene: 11. This CDR3 has 16 amino acids. CDR3 protein: CASSFPGGLRGYGYTF. The CDR3 DNA reads TGTGCCAGCAGTTTCCCAGGGGGACTCCGAGGCTATGGCTACACCTTC.